These T cell receptor beta chains were read from a single sample in a study of OX40 agonist ivuxolimab in advanced cancers. Repertoires were generated with immunoSEQ multiplex PCR, while TCRdb's copy carries only in-frame clones and drops some. The profile covers under 65,000 clones, with approximately 90% appearing a single time and over 15% taken by the ten largest. The sample here was CD4+ or CD8+ T cells sorted from blood, taken in a trial of the OX40 agonist ivuxolimab. Receptors were obtained from an adult with an advanced solid tumor such as melanoma, head and neck, liver or kidney cancer. Each CDR3 is given with its conserved first and last residue. The order of the fields is V gene, J gene, clone size, D gene, CDR3 DNA, CDR3 protein. The D gene is left open where the match is weak. Clone size is stated in some rows and not others, as once, few, many or a class when expanded.

>TRBV30|TRBJ2-7|NA|NA
TGTGCCTGGAGCCCGGACAGCTACGAGCAGTACTTC
CAWSPDSYEQYF
>TRBV19|TRBJ2-1|NA|NA
TGTGCCAGTAGTTCCCGGGACGGGAAATACAATGAGCAGTTCTTC
CASSSRDGKYNEQFF
>TRBV4-1|TRBJ2-1|NA|TRBD2
TGCGCCAGCAGCCACCTAGCGGGGACCGTACGGGATGAGCAGTTCTTC
CASSHLAGTVRDEQFF
>TRBV23-1|TRBJ2-7|NA|NA
TGCGCCACACAGCGTCACGTCCTTTATTACGAGCAGTACTTC
CATQRHVLYYEQYF
>TRBV21-1|TRBJ1-5|NA|NA
TGTGCCAGCAGCCCGGGTTTCAATCAGCCCCAGCATTTT
CASSPGFNQPQHF
>TRBV4-1|TRBJ2-7|NA|TRBD1
TGCGCCAGCAGCCACGACAGGGGGAGCTCCTACGAGCAGTACTTC
CASSHDRGSSYEQYF
>TRBV6-5|TRBJ1-5|once|NA
TGTGCCAGCAGTTATGGTAGCAATCAGCCCCAGCATTTT
CASSYGSNQPQHF
>TRBV7-8|TRBJ1-1|NA|NA
TGTGCCAGCAGCCCCAGTCAAATGGGTGAAGCTTTCTTT
CASSPSQMGEAFF
>TRBV27|TRBJ2-7|NA|NA
TGTGCCAGCACCCCGACCAGGGGCATCTACGAGCAGTACTTC
CASTPTRGIYEQYF
>TRBV27|TRBJ2-1|NA|TRBD1
TGTGCCAGCAGTCAGGGGGCGTTCAATGAGCAGTTCTTC
CASSQGAFNEQFF
>TRBV15|TRBJ2-7|NA|NA
TGTGCCACCAGCAGAGATTCCGGGGTCTACGAGCAGTACTTC
CATSRDSGVYEQYF
>TRBV5-4|TRBJ2-7|NA|NA
TGTGCCAGCAGCTACGGGGGCGGGAACGAGCAGTACTTC
CASSYGGGNEQYF
>TRBV9|TRBJ2-7|NA|NA
TGTGCCAGCAGCGGACAGTTGGGCCCCTACGAGCAGTACTTC
CASSGQLGPYEQYF
>TRBV6-5|TRBJ1-5|NA|NA
TGTGCCAGCAGTCCCCAGGGTTATAGCAATCAGCCCCAGCATTTT
CASSPQGYSNQPQHF
>TRBV28|TRBJ2-7|NA|NA
TGTGCCAGCAGTTACCCCGGCGGGGATTACGAGCAGTACTTC
CASSYPGGDYEQYF
>TRBV6-5|TRBJ2-7|NA|NA
TGTGCCAGCAGTTACACAGGGAAGGACGAGCAGTACTTC
CASSYTGKDEQYF
>TRBV6-1|TRBJ2-7|NA|TRBD1
TGTGCCAGCAGTGTGACAGGGGCGTACGAGCAGTACTTC
CASSVTGAYEQYF
>TRBV7-9|TRBJ2-7|NA|TRBD1
TGTGCCAGCAGCCCCTACAGGGGGCGCGACTACGAGCAGTACTTC
CASSPYRGRDYEQYF
>TRBV27|TRBJ2-7|once|NA
TGTGCCAGCACCGGAAATGGAAGGGAGCAGTACTTC
CASTGNGREQYF
>TRBV10-3|TRBJ2-5|NA|TRBD2
TGTGCCATCAGTGAGAATCTAGCGGCCAGGGAGACCCAGTACTTC
CAISENLAARETQYF
>TRBV10-2|TRBJ1-5|NA|TRBD1
TGCGCCAGCAGTGAGCTTGGACAGGGAGCAGGGAGCAATCAGCCCCAGCATTTT
CASSELGQGAGSNQPQHF
>TRBV4-2|TRBJ2-1|NA|TRBD1
TGTGCCAGCAGCCAAGAACCCCCGACAGGGAACAATGAGCAGTTCTTC
CASSQEPPTGNNEQFF
>TRBV5-5|TRBJ1-5|NA|TRBD1
TGTGCCAGCAGCTTATGGGACAGTCAGCCCCAGCATTTT
CASSLWDSQPQHF
>TRBV11-3|TRBJ2-5|once|NA
TGTGCCAGCAGCTTGGGGGGAAGCCAAGAGACCCAGTACTTC
CASSLGGSQETQYF
>TRBV13|TRBJ2-3|NA|NA
TGTGCCAGCAGCTTAAAAGGCGCAGATACGCAGTATTTT
CASSLKGADTQYF
>TRBV2|TRBJ2-5|once|NA
TGTGCCAGCAGCCCCCCAGACGGTCAAGAGACCCAGTACTTC
CASSPPDGQETQYF
>TRBV30|TRBJ1-5|few|TRBD1
TGTGCCTTCGACAGGGGCAATCAGCCCCAGCATTTT
CAFDRGNQPQHF
>TRBV14|TRBJ1-2|NA|NA
TGTGCCAGCAGCCAAGTTCCGTTCTATGGCTACACCTTC
CASSQVPFYGYTF
>TRBV5-4|TRBJ2-6|NA|NA
TGTGCCCAGGGGCAGTTTTACTCTGGGGCCAACGTCCTGACTTTC
CAQGQFYSGANVLTF
>TRBV5-1|TRBJ1-1|NA|NA
TGCGCCAGCAGCTTGGGGACGACTACTGAAGCTTTCTTT
CASSLGTTTEAFF
>TRBV27|TRBJ2-7|NA|TRBD2
TGTGCCAGCAGTTTAGTAGCGGGGGGGCCCTACGAGCAGTACTTC
CASSLVAGGPYEQYF
>TRBV5-4|TRBJ1-1|once|NA
TGTGCCAGCAGCTTCCTACAGACTGAAGCTTTCTTT
CASSFLQTEAFF
>TRBV7-9|TRBJ2-3|once|NA
TGTGCCAGCAGCTTGGTACAGGGTGGCACAGATACGCAGTATTTT
CASSLVQGGTDTQYF
>TRBV5-6|TRBJ1-2|NA|TRBD1
TGTGCCAGCAGCGGCCGGGACAGGAAGTACGGCTACACCTTC
CASSGRDRKYGYTF
>TRBV27|TRBJ1-5|NA|TRBD1
TGTGCCAGCAGTTTATCCTCGGACAGGGGAAGCAATCAGCCCCAGCATTTT
CASSLSSDRGSNQPQHF
>TRBV27|TRBJ2-7|NA|TRBD1
TGTGCCAGCAACACCGGGACAGGGGGCTACGAGCAGTACTTC
CASNTGTGGYEQYF
>TRBV5-1|TRBJ2-2|NA|NA
TGCGCCAGCAGCGCGGCCCGCTCGGGGAATCCCTTTTATGGCGGGGAGCTGTTTTTT
CASSAARSGNPFYGGELFF
>TRBV11-2|TRBJ2-3|NA|TRBD2
TGTGCCAGCAGCCCGCCTCCGGGACTAGAGTCAGATACGCAGTATTTT
CASSPPPGLESDTQYF
>TRBV6-5|TRBJ1-5|NA|TRBD1
TGTGCCAGCAGTTCCGGGACAGGGGATTGGCCCCAGCATTTT
CASSSGTGDWPQHF